Each of the 32 T cell receptor beta chains below was sequenced from the same sample in a study of identical twins. TCRdb re-analysed the 5' RACE reads in MiXCR, keeping a single row per CDR3 protein. The data hold about 720,000 distinct CDR3 sequences, with over 8.5% observed a single time. The same data also went into a second study, on yellow fever vaccine responses in identical twins.

Sequencing was done on a sample of PBMCs. These receptors all come from a woman under 30 in good health.

This rearrangement joins TRBV28 to TRBJ2-7, with a possible D match to TRBD2 (5 bases). There are 16 residues in the CDR3. Germline lookup yields CDR1 MDHEN and CDR2 SYDVKM. V was shortened by 3 bases and J by 9 bases, with 24 bases between the two germline ends. For the CDR3, the DNA is TGTGCCAGCAGTTTCGAGACGGACTCCCCCTCTAATGGGCAGTACTTC. Protein: CASSFETDSPSNGQYF. The complete variable domain, with remaining parts taken from reference TRBV28 and TRBJ2-7, reads DVKVTQSSRYLVKRTGEKVFLECVQDMDHENMFWYRQDPGLGLRLIYFSYDVKMKEKGDIPEGYSVSREKKERFSLILESASTNQTSMYLCASSFETDSPSNGQYFGPGTRLTVT.

This clonotype was counted a few times. CDR3 sequence reads: CASSPDRMNTEAFF. Here the CDR3 DNA reads TGTGCCAGCTCACCGGACAGGATGAACACTGAAGCTTTCTTT. The J gene is TRBJ1-1, the V gene TRBV18; the match to TRBD1 covers 7 bases. Germline CDR1 is KGHSH and CDR2 is LQKENI. CDR3 length: 14 amino acids. V lost 3 bases and J lost 0; bases outside the gene matches: 1.

This clonotype was observed many times. J is TRBJ2-7 and V is TRBV12-3 or TRBV12-4, with TRBD1 matching 7 bases. After removal of 3 bases from V and 3 bases from J, the junction contained 8 bases not matched to a gene. This CDR3 has 15 amino acids. CDR3 bases: TGTGCCAGCAGTTTCAGCCCGGGACAGAACTACGAGCAGTACTTC. It translates to CASSFSPGQNYEQYF.

This clonotype has just a few counts. The chain is built from TRBV7-9 and TRBJ2-1; the D gene is possibly TRBD1 (5 bases). The V and J ends lost 1 base and 2 bases respectively, with 9 bases between them. The CDR3 runs 15 residues. Germline-derived CDR1 and CDR2 are SEHNR and FQNEAQ (reference sequence). CDR3 nucleotides: TGTGCCAGCAGCTTAGGAACGGACACCTACAATGAGCAGTTCTTC. It yields the protein CASSLGTDTYNEQFF.

This clonotype was detected ten times or more. This chain connects TRBV29-1 to TRBJ2-5; 9 positions match TRBD2. There are 14 residues in the CDR3. V shed 6 bases, J shed 4 bases, and the junction held 9 bases outside the gene matches. Germline V CDR1 and CDR2: SQVTM, ANQGSEA. CDR3 DNA sequence: TGCAGCGTCGCGGGGGGGGGGGCTCGAGAGACCCAGTACTTC. It specifies CSVAGGGARETQYF.

This clonotype was counted many times. This sequence joins TRBV4-2 and TRBJ2-2; D unclear. Per germline, CDR1 LGHNA and CDR2 YNFKEQ. Trimming stripped 4 bases from V and 3 bases from J, with 12 bases between. This CDR3 spans 15 amino acids. The CDR3 DNA sequence: TGTGCCAGCAGCCCCCGAGGCTGGGACACCGGGGAGCTGTTTTTT. It specifies CASSPRGWDTGELFF.

This clonotype was observed a handful of times. The chain uses TRBV2 and TRBJ2-7; D not resolved. CDR3 size: 12 residues. The germline gives CDR1 SNHLY, CDR2 FYNNEI. V lost 1 base, J lost 3 bases, and 4 bases lay in between. CDR3 sequence (DNA): TGTGCCAGCAGTGAAGTTCGCTACGAGCAGTACTTC. It specifies CASSEVRYEQYF. The full variable domain, its missing parts supplied by reference TRBV2 and TRBJ2-7, is EPEVTQTPSHQVTQMGQEVILRCVPISNHLYFYWYRQILGQKVEFLVSFYNNEISEKSEIFDDQFSVERPDGSNFTLKIRSTKLEDSAMYFCASSEVRYEQYFGPGTRLTVT.

Notes on this clonotype: Compared with germline, one end of the junction differs, possibly owing to a read error. This chain joins TRBV20-1 and TRBJ2-1, with TRBD2 matching 8 bases. This CDR3 has 15 residues. CDR1 DFQATT and CDR2 SNEGSKA come from the germline V gene (reference sequence). The CDR3 coding sequence is TGCAGCGCTAGTCTGGGACTAGGGATCTACAATGAGCAGTTCTTC. Translated, it gives CSASLGLGIYNEQFF.

V usage is TRBV6-2 or TRBV6-3 and J usage is TRBJ2-1; no clear D. Germline CDR1 is MNHEY and CDR2 is SVGEGT. The CDR3 loop spans 14 amino acids. V dropped 7 bases and J dropped 4 bases, with 14 bases sitting between them. For the CDR3, the DNA is TGTGCCAGCATCGACCCCACGAATTACAATGAGCAGTTCTTC. Translation: CASIDPTNYNEQFF.

This clonotype has ten or more counts. This chain joins TRBV29-1 and TRBJ1-1, with D perhaps matching TRBD1 (5 bases). Per the germline V gene, CDR1 is SQVTM and CDR2 is ANQGSEA. Between the trimmed V and J ends, which lost 2 bases and 1 base, there was a span of 8 bases. The length of the CDR3 is 13 residues. CDR3 region: CSVELRGNTEAFF. CDR3 nucleotides: TGCAGCGTTGAACTGAGGGGGAACACTGAAGCTTTCTTT.

In its sample, this clonotype was seen a few times. The rearrangement uses TRBV10-3 and TRBJ2-3; 11 bases match TRBD2. Germline CDR1 ENHRY, CDR2 SYGVKD. V trimming: 6 bases; J trimming: 4 bases; junction bases outside the gene matches: 6. The CDR3 consists of 15 residues. This CDR3 reads CAIRSSGGAADTQYF. CDR3 in DNA: TGTGCCATCAGGAGTAGCGGGGGGGCCGCAGATACGCAGTATTTT.

In its sample, this clonotype was seen a few times. This chain uses TRBV10-3 with TRBJ2-2; 7 nucleotides agree with TRBD2. The junction had 4 bases not matched to a gene; V was cut back by 0 bases and J by 6 bases. CDR3 size: 15 residues. Germline lookup yields CDR1 ENHRY and CDR2 SYGVKD. The CDR3 sequence: CAISESTAGAGELFF. CDR3 in DNA: TGTGCCATCAGTGAGTCGACTGCGGGGGCCGGGGAGCTGTTTTTT.

This clonotype was counted at least ten times. The chain recombines TRBV11-2 with TRBJ2-1; 8 bases match TRBD1. The CDR3 totals 15 residues. Germline trimming cut 6 bases from V and 6 bases from J; bases unmatched to any gene: 10. Germline V CDR1 and CDR2: SGHAT, FQNNGV. This chain's CDR3 is CASSTDRVGGNEQFF. The CDR3 bases are TGTGCCAGCAGTACGGACAGGGTGGGAGGCAATGAGCAGTTCTTC.

This clonotype was seen more than once but under ten times. This chain connects TRBV19 to TRBJ2-1; 11 positions match TRBD2. Germline V gene sequence: CDR1 LNHDA, CDR2 SQIVND (reference sequence). V lost 5 bases, J lost 5 bases, and 11 bases stayed unmatched. The CDR3 contains 17 residues. The CDR3: CASSVSPSGGLNNEQFF. CDR3 nucleotides: TGTGCCAGTAGTGTCTCCCCTAGCGGGGGGCTAAACAATGAGCAGTTCTTC.

Only a few counts were recorded for this clonotype. This chain uses TRBV6-1 with TRBJ1-1; D remains ambiguous. The CDR3 runs to 14 residues. Trimming cost V 6 bases and J 0 bases, with 11 bases left between them. Germline V gene sequence: CDR1 MNHNS, CDR2 SASEGT. The CDR3 region is CASSRTDLNTEAFF. The CDR3 region has the DNA TGTGCCAGCAGCAGGACGGACCTGAACACTGAAGCTTTCTTT.

This clonotype was observed a handful of times. The V call is TRBV7-2, the J call TRBJ2-2; 7 bases fit TRBD1. Germline V gene sequence: CDR1 SGHTA, CDR2 FQGNSA. After removal of 6 bases from V and 1 base from J, the junction contained 8 bases not matched to a gene. The CDR3 contains 16 residues. Here the CDR3 reads CASSLRTGLNTGELFF. The CDR3, as DNA: TGTGCCAGCAGTCTAAGGACAGGCTTGAACACCGGGGAGCTGTTTTTT.

This clonotype was counted only a few times. The CDR3 here is CASTEGGPGRANTEAFF. Here the CDR3 DNA reads TGTGCCAGCACCGAAGGGGGCCCCGGACGGGCGAACACTGAAGCTTTCTTT. The chain recombines TRBV6-1 with TRBJ1-1, with 7 bases that match TRBD1. This CDR3 spans 17 amino acids. The junction had 15 bases not matched to a gene; V was cut back by 7 bases and J by 1 base. Germline CDR1 reads MNHNS; CDR2 reads SASEGT.

V and J are TRBV11-3 and TRBJ2-2; 10 bases match TRBD2. Trimming cost V 4 bases and J 1 base; bases outside gene matches: 3. Germline V lookup: CDR1 SGHNT, CDR2 YENEEA. The CDR3 covers 16 residues. CDR3 protein: CASSWRTSGNTGELFF. The CDR3 nucleotides are TGTGCCAGCAGCTGGCGGACTAGCGGGAACACCGGGGAGCTGTTTTTT. The full variable domain, with the rest looked up from reference TRBV11-3 and TRBJ2-2, is EAGVVQSPRYKIIEKKQPVAFWCNPISGHNTLYWYLQNLGQGPELLIRYENEEAVDDSQLPKDRFSAERLKGVDSTLKIQPAELGDSAVYLCASSWRTSGNTGELFFGEGSRLTVL.

This clonotype was detected many times. The chain carries TRBV29-1 and TRBJ2-7; 8 bases agree with TRBD2. The germline gives CDR1 SQVTM, CDR2 ANQGSEA. The CDR3 extends over 12 amino acids. J was trimmed by 5 bases and V by 5 bases; bases with no gene match: 5. The CDR3 reads CSVLAGGDEQYF. CDR3 in DNA: TGCAGCGTTTTGGCGGGAGGAGACGAGCAGTACTTC.

This clonotype was seen more than once but under ten times. CDR3 region: CASSYTENTEAFF. In DNA form, the CDR3 reads TGCGCCAGCAGCTACACAGAGAACACTGAAGCTTTCTTT. The chain recombines TRBV5-1 with TRBJ1-1; D uncertain. CDR1 is SGHRS, CDR2 YFSETQ, per germline. V was shortened by 3 bases and J by 1 base, with 7 bases between the two germline ends. The CDR3 extends over 13 amino acids.

The genes are TRBV28 and TRBJ2-7; TRBD2 matches 7 bases. CDR1 and CDR2 from the germline V gene are MDHEN and SYDVKM. The CDR3 runs to 15 residues. V was clipped by 3 bases and J by 0 bases; unmatched bases: 5. The CDR3 DNA reads TGTGCCAGCAGTTTCACTAGCGCGAGCTCCTACGAGCAGTACTTC. Encoded protein: CASSFTSASSYEQYF.

This clonotype was counted between two and nine times. This chain connects TRBV28 to TRBJ1-2, with D perhaps TRBD1 (5 bases). Looked up from germline, CDR1 is MDHEN and CDR2 is SYDVKM. V was trimmed by 10 bases and J by 4 bases, leaving 19 bases between them. The CDR3 is 14 amino acids. The CDR3 nucleotides are TGTGCCACCGAGATCACCGAGGGGTCCTATGGCTACACCTTC. Translating gives CATEITEGSYGYTF.

The CDR3 here is CASSLPGVEQFF. In DNA form, the CDR3 reads TGTGCCAGCAGCCTCCCGGGAGTGGAGCAGTTCTTC. The rearrangement links TRBV11-1 to TRBJ2-1, with a weak D call TRBD2 (6 bases). Germline-derived CDR1 and CDR2 are SGHAT and FQDESV (reference sequence). With 5 bases removed from V and 10 bases from J, the gap between germline ends came to 12 bases. The CDR3 runs to 12 residues.

This clonotype was seen only a few times. One junction end does not reproduce the germline sequence, and a read error may be involved. The chain employs TRBV7-3 and TRBJ2-6, with 7 bases aligning to TRBD2. The CDR3 is made up of 18 amino acids. CDR1 SGHTA and CDR2 FQGTGA come from the germline V gene. The CDR3 spells CASSLTGGMISGANVLTF. In nucleotides, the CDR3 is TGTGCCAGCAGCCTAACGGGGGGAATGATCTCTGGGGCCAACGTCCTGACTTTC.

This clonotype was seen at least ten times. V is TRBV4-3 and J is TRBJ1-1; D gene ambiguous. This CDR3 contains 13 residues. The V end was cut by 4 bases, the J end by 1 base, with 7 bases between. Looked up from germline, CDR1 is LGHNA and CDR2 is YSLEER. Here the CDR3 DNA reads TGCGCCAGCAGCCTCATACAGAACACTGAAGCTTTCTTT. Protein product: CASSLIQNTEAFF.

This clonotype was found many times. The V gene is TRBV5-1, the J gene TRBJ2-2; D unclear. The germline CDR1 and CDR2 sequences are SGHRS and YFSETQ. The ends were cut back, 2 bases at V and 7 bases at J, with 12 bases in the middle. The CDR3 extends over 14 amino acids. The CDR3 nucleotides are TGCGCCAGCAGCTTCACACAGCTCGGCGGGGAGCTGTTTTTT. Translating gives CASSFTQLGGELFF. Drawing the rest from reference TRBV5-1 and TRBJ2-2, the complete variable domain is KAGVTQTPRYLIKTRGQQVTLSCSPISGHRSVSWYQQTPGQGLQFLFEYFSETQRNKGNFPGRFSGRQFSNSRSEMNVSTLELGDSALYLCASSFTQLGGELFFGEGSRLTVL.

The sample holds many counts of this clonotype. The chain has TRBV29-1 and TRBJ2-7; D perhaps matches TRBD1 (6 bases). This CDR3 has 13 amino acids. Germline loops: CDR1 SQVTM, CDR2 ANQGSEA. The V end lost 6 bases, the J end lost 7 bases, and 19 bases lay between the germline ends. The CDR3 protein is CSVLRDTSREQYF. DNA for the CDR3: TGCAGCGTCCTTCGGGACACCTCTCGAGAGCAGTACTTC.

This clonotype was detected a few times. This rearrangement joins TRBV24-1 to TRBJ2-2, with D maybe TRBD2 (7 bases). This CDR3 spans 20 amino acids. V dropped 0 bases and J dropped 3 bases, with 22 bases sitting between them. Germline-derived CDR1 and CDR2 are KGHDR and SFDVKD. The CDR3 region has the DNA TGTGCCACCAGTGATTTGTTTTCGGGCGGGGGCCTCCCGGACACCGGGGAGCTGTTTTTT. This codes for CATSDLFSGGGLPDTGELFF.

This clonotype was found a few times. CDR3 sequence (DNA): TGCAGTGCTAGAGATGGGAATAGGGGCAATGAGCAGTTCTTC. This translates into CSARDGNRGNEQFF. The gene calls are TRBV20-1 and TRBJ2-1, with D possibly TRBD1 on 5 matching bases. The germline CDR1 and CDR2 sequences are DFQATT and SNEGSKA (reference sequence). The germline V and J ends were trimmed by 0 bases and 6 bases, with 12 bases remaining between them. The CDR3 extends over 14 amino acids.

This clonotype has ten or more counts. J is TRBJ2-1 and V is TRBV29-1, with 11 bases fitting TRBD1. V shed 5 bases, J shed 5 bases, and the junction held 17 bases outside the gene matches. CDR1 is SQVTM, CDR2 ANQGSEA, per germline. This CDR3 spans 18 amino acids. The CDR3 sequence: CSVIHSDRTGGANNEQFF. The CDR3 DNA follows: TGCAGCGTTATACATTCGGACCGGACAGGGGGCGCTAACAATGAGCAGTTCTTC.

This clonotype was observed many times. V is TRBV12-3 or TRBV12-4 and J is TRBJ2-4; D may be TRBD1 (6 bases). V lost 6 bases, J lost 8 bases, and 17 bases lay in between. CDR3 length equals 14 residues. As DNA, the CDR3 is TGTGCCAGCAGGTTGGGCCTCCCAGGGGACATTCAGTACTTC. Translated: CASRLGLPGDIQYF.

The rearrangement links TRBV29-1 to TRBJ2-7, with 7 bases lining up with TRBD1. The CDR3 runs 12 residues. CDR1 and CDR2 from the germline V gene are SQVTM and ANQGSEA. J gave up 4 bases and V 7 bases, and 7 bases lay outside the gene matches. The CDR3 DNA is TGCAGCGCCCACTCGGACAGGTACGAGCAGTACTTC. Its translation is CSAHSDRYEQYF.